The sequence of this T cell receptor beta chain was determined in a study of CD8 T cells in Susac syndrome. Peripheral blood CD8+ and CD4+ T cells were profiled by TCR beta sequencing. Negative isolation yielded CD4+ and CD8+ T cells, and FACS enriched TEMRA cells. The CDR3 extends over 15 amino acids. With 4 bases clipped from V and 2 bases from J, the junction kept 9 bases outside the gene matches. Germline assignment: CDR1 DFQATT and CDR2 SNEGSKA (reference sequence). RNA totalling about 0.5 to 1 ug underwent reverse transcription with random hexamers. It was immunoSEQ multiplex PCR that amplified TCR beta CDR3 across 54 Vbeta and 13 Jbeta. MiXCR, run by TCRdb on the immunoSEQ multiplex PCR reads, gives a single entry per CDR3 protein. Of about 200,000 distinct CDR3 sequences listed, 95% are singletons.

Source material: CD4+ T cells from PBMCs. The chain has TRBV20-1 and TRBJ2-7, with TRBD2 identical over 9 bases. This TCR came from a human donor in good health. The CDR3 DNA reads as TGCAGTGCTACCGCGAGACTAGCGGAGACCTACGAGCAGTACGTC. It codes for CSATARLAETYEQYV.